This record looks at one TCR beta chain sequence and its context. Profiling relied on immunoSEQ multiplex PCR, and the TCRdb table lists in-frame clones only, not all of them. Of approximately 110,000 clones in the sample, 92% are singletons; the top ten hold about 1.2%. This entry belongs to a study of T cell responses to AZD1222 COVID-19 vaccine. Study at large: Recipients boosted at about 4 weeks or about 12 weeks are pooled.

Trimming removed 4 bases at V and 5 bases at J, with 7 bases between. The CDR3 totals 12 residues. CDR1 and CDR2 from the germline V gene are SGHNT and YYREEE (reference sequence). The sample in question was peripheral blood, obtained on day 0 of AZD1222 vaccination. The sequence came from an adult in good health. The genes are TRBV5-4 and TRBJ2-1, with D uncertain. The CDR3 DNA is TGTGCCAGCAGCATAGAAGACAATGAGCAGTTCTTC. As protein: CASSIEDNEQFF.